Listed here is a single T cell receptor (beta chain). Its antigen is not identified. This entry comes from a study of glioma-infiltrating T cells after dendritic cell vaccination. In the study overall: Samples are from glioblastoma patients in Phase I and II dendritic cell vaccine trials. At biweekly intervals, patients got three intradermal dendritic cell vaccine injections.

Study-level points and caveats: Patients with more pretreatment TILs had longer time to progression and survival. Higher TCR clonality did not directly relate to longer survival.

The repertoire was sequenced with immunoSEQ multiplex PCR; TCRdb's copy has only in-frame clones and lacks some. This table has over 70,000 clones, over 75% appearing once. The germline gives CDR1 MNHEY, CDR2 SVGAGI. V lost 6 bases to trimming and J lost 1 base, with 12 bases between them. This CDR3 has 14 residues. The sample in question was blood, obtained before dendritic cell vaccination. The receptor's source is a human donor with glioblastoma. V usage is TRBV6-5 and J usage is TRBJ1-1, with a tentative D call TRBD1 (5 bases). The CDR3 nucleotides read TGTGCCAGCAGCTGGGACTCGTGGAACACTGAAGCTTTCTTT. Protein product: CASSWDSWNTEAFF.